One sample yielded the 11 T cell receptor beta chains listed below, sequenced in a study of cytotoxic CD8 clonotypes in ibrutinib-treated CLL. Using immunoSEQ multiplex PCR, the repertoire was profiled, and TCRdb retains in-frame clones only, with some absent. The sample carries roughly 200,000 clones, roughly three quarters recorded once. The sample consisted of PBMCs, taken after 12 months of ibrutinib treatment. All receptors derive from a human donor with chronic lymphocytic leukemia.

This clone was picked up many times. The chain joins TRBV12-5 to TRBJ2-2; 9 nucleotides line up with TRBD1. Germline values: CDR1 LGHNT, CDR2 FRNRAP. Trimming took 5 bases from V and 3 from J; bases not matched to a gene: 4. This CDR3 comprises 15 residues. The DNA for the CDR3 is TGTGCTAGTGGTCCCGGGACAGGGTACACCGGGGAGCTGTTTTTT. It translates to CASGPGTGYTGELFF.

The rearrangement links TRBV27 to TRBJ1-5, with TRBD1 matching over 10 bases. The germline V gene has CDR1 MNHEY and CDR2 SMNVEV (reference sequence). The CDR3 is 16 amino acids. V lost 5 bases and J lost 3; bases outside the gene matches: 7. CDR3 nucleotide sequence: TGTGCCAGCAGTATCTCTGGGACAGGGGACAATCAGCCCCAGCATTTT. This codes for CASSISGTGDNQPQHF.

V gene TRBV27 combines with J gene TRBJ1-1; D is unclear. The CDR3 is made up of 14 amino acids. Germline V lookup: CDR1 MNHEY, CDR2 SMNVEV (reference sequence). V was pared by 4 bases and J by 4 bases, with 13 bases between. CDR3 DNA: TGTGCCAGCAGTTCCTTCGGAAGGGTCACTGAAGCTTTCTTT. This translates into CASSSFGRVTEAFF.

The chain recombines TRBV6-5 with TRBJ1-4, with 8 bases aligning to TRBD1. CDR3 length: 15 amino acids. Germline V gives CDR1 MNHEY, CDR2 SVGAGI. V was clipped by 1 base and J by 8 bases; unmatched bases: 6. DNA for the CDR3: TGTGCCAGCAGTTACTGGACAGGGTTTGAGGAAAAACTGTTTTTT. Translated, it gives CASSYWTGFEEKLFF.

This sequence joins TRBV25-1 and TRBJ1-2; D remains ambiguous. The V and J ends lost 3 bases and 4 bases respectively, with 12 bases between them. The CDR3 loop spans 14 amino acids. Germline CDR1 is MGHDK and CDR2 is SYGVNS. The CDR3 spells CASSELGRIYGYTF. CDR3 nucleotide sequence: TGTGCCAGCAGTGAGCTAGGGAGGATCTATGGCTACACCTTC.

The gene calls are TRBV28 and TRBJ1-2; D gene unclear. The CDR3 totals 12 residues. The V gene's germline CDR1 is MDHEN and CDR2 SYDVKM. V was pared by 4 bases and J by 4 bases, with 7 bases between. This chain's CDR3 is CASSSRSYGYTF. The CDR3, as DNA: TGTGCCAGCAGTTCAAGAAGCTATGGCTACACCTTC.

V gene TRBV30 combines with J gene TRBJ2-3, with unresolved D. Germline CDR1 GTSNPN, CDR2 SVGIG (reference sequence). This CDR3 comprises 14 residues. The germline V and J ends were trimmed by 2 bases and 2 bases, with 11 bases remaining between them. The CDR3 DNA reads TGTGCCTGGAGTAAACTCGTGGACACAGATACGCAGTATTTT. It is translated as CAWSKLVDTDTQYF.

This chain connects TRBV7-8 to TRBJ2-1, with 9 bases lining up with TRBD1. The CDR3 length is 15 residues. Trimming cost V 5 bases and J 6 bases; bases outside gene matches: 8. CDR1 and CDR2 (germline): SGHVS, FQNEAQ. The CDR3 region is CASSQTGGRPNEQFF. For the CDR3, the DNA is TGTGCCAGCAGCCAGACAGGGGGTCGCCCCAATGAGCAGTTCTTC.

Only a few counts were recorded for this clone. CDR3 region: CASRNSGANVLTF. CDR3 DNA sequence: TGCGCCAGCAGAAACTCTGGGGCCAACGTCCTGACTTTC. V gene TRBV5-1 combines with J gene TRBJ2-6, with D unclear. Germline V lookup: CDR1 SGHRS, CDR2 YFSETQ. The CDR3 has 13 residues. V was trimmed by 5 bases and J by 0 bases, leaving 3 bases between them.

The genes are TRBV18 and TRBJ2-1; D uncertain. Germline assignment: CDR1 KGHSH and CDR2 LQKENI. The CDR3 contains 13 residues. Trimming shortened V by 5 bases and J by 4 bases, and 9 bases separated the two germline ends. The chain's CDR3 is CASSSLGYNEQFF. Here the CDR3 DNA reads TGTGCCAGCTCATCGTTGGGGTACAATGAGCAGTTCTTC.

The chain uses TRBV6-5 and TRBJ2-7; 7 bases align to TRBD1. Per the germline V gene, CDR1 is MNHEY and CDR2 is SVGAGI. This CDR3 has 15 residues. V was clipped by 2 bases and J by 1 base; unmatched bases: 5. CDR3 coding DNA: TGTGCCAGCAGTTACGCGACAGGGATTTCCTACGAGCAGTACTTC. Its translation is CASSYATGISYEQYF.